This entry features one T cell receptor (beta chain) sequence. The antigen remains unidentified. Cryopreserved PBMC, at about 0.95-10 million per sample, were present before DNA extraction. The sample is drawn from a study of long-term antiretroviral therapy in people with HIV. Study context: The earliest samples came from an era when ART typically awaited falling CD4 counts.

Findings and caveats of the study: When set beside controls, HIV repertoires had CDR3 length ranges that were narrower.

Survey-level resolution applied to immunoSEQ assay v3.0. Generated by immunoSEQ multiplex PCR, the TCRdb table keeps only in-frame clones and is missing some. The repertoire holds approximately 30,000 clones, with around 83% as singletons. V lost 3 bases, J lost 4 bases, and 5 bases stayed unmatched. Germline V gives CDR1 MDHEN, CDR2 SYDVKM. This CDR3 has 16 residues. Material: unsorted PBMCs, obtained 0.8 years after starting antiretroviral therapy. The chain is built from TRBV28 and TRBJ2-3, with TRBD1 matching 12 bases. This sequence originates from a young woman with HIV. In DNA, the CDR3 is TGTGCCAGCAGTTTCGTGGGACAGGGGGCTTCAGATACGCAGTATTTT. It yields the protein CASSFVGQGASDTQYF.